These 3 T cell receptor beta chains share one sample of origin, sequenced in a study of monozygotic twins with inflammatory bowel disease. TCRdb processed the 5' RACE reads again and assigns one entry to each CDR3 protein, with no DNA. The listing contains about 440,000 distinct CDR3 sequences. Sequences were obtained from blood. Receptors were obtained from a human donor with ulcerative colitis or Crohn's disease, or a healthy co-twin of an affected twin (not recorded which).

This chain connects TRBV13 to TRBJ2-7; TCRdb lists TRBD2, though no DNA is available to test this call. The V gene's germline CDR1 is PRHDT and CDR2 FYEKMQ (reference sequence). This CDR3 region has 14 residues. CDR3 in amino acids: CASSLGGAGDEQYF.

The rearrangement links TRBV12-3 or TRBV12-4 to TRBJ2-3; TCRdb picks TRBD2, but there is no DNA to check that call. CDR3 length equals 15 residues. CDR3 residues: CASSFRLAGTDTQYF.

The V gene is TRBV6-1, the J gene TRBJ1-5; TCRdb selects TRBD1, and the lack of DNA leaves this call unchecked. The CDR3 loop spans 14 amino acids. The germline V gene encodes CDR1 MNHNS and CDR2 SASEGT. The CDR3 spells CASTGTYSNQPQHF.